This T cell receptor (beta chain) was sequenced during a study of cytomegalovirus exposure and HLA in healthy donors. The study's findings and limits: In a later analysis, donors in an Asian-associated ancestry cluster reportedly had fewer N-insertions in productive TCRs than the cohort mean. TCR beta V segments were, for the most part, productive about 87% or about 30% of the time in an earlier analysis.

The J segment lost 1 base and the V segment lost 3 bases, leaving 17 bases of the junction unmatched. Germline values: CDR1 MNHEY, CDR2 SMNVEV (reference sequence). The CDR3 covers 20 residues. For this clone: The target antigen is unknown.

This PCR relied on a set of 60 Vbeta primers and 13 Jbeta primers. Profiling relied on immunoSEQ multiplex PCR, and the TCRdb table lists in-frame clones only, not all of them. The top ten hold roughly 0.26% of the sample, which has 200,000 to 300,000 clones, roughly 84% seen once. V usage is TRBV27 and J usage is TRBJ1-1; 10 bases line up with TRBD1. This receptor was obtained from a girl aged 2-10 years in good health and CMV-seronegative. Sequencing was done on a sample of PBMCs. The CDR3 is CASSFEDPGQGPPGNTEAFF. In nucleotides, the CDR3 is TGTGCCAGCAGTTTTGAGGATCCGGGACAGGGGCCTCCGGGGAACACTGAAGCTTTCTTT.